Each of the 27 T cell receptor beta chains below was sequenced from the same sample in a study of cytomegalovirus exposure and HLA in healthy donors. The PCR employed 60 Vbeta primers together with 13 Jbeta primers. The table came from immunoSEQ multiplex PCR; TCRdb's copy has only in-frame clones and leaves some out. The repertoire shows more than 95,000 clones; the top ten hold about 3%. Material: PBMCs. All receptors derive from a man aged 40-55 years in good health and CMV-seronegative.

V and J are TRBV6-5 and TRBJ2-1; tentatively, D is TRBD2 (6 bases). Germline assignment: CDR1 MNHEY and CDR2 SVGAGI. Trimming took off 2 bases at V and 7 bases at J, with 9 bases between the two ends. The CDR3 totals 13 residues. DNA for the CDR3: TGTGCCAGCAGTTACGGCGGGATTAATGAGCAGTTCTTC. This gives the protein CASSYGGINEQFF.

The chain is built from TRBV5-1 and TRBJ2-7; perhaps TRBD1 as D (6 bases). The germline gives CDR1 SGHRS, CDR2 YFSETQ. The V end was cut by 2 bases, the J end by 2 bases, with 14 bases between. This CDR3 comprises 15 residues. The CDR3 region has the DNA TGCGCCAGCAGCTTTGACAGGCGAGGAACCTACGAGCAGTACTTC. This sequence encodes CASSFDRRGTYEQYF.

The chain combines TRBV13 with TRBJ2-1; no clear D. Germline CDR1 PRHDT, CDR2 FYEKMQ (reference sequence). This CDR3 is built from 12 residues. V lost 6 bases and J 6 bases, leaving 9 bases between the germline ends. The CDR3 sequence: CASSAAGNEQFF. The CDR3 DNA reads TGTGCCAGCAGTGCCGCCGGCAATGAGCAGTTCTTC.

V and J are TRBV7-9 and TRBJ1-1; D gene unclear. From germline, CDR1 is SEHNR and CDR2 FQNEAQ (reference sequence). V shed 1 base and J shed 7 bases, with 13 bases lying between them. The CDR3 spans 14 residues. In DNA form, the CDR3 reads TGTGCCAGCAGCTTAGGTCCTACCTCTTTTGAAGCTTTCTTT. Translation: CASSLGPTSFEAFF. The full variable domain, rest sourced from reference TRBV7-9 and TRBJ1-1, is DTGVSQNPRHKITKRGQNVTFRCDPISEHNRLYWYRQTLGQGPEFLTYFQNEAQLEKSRLLSDRFSAERPKGSFSTLEIQRTEQGDSAMYLCASSLGPTSFEAFFGQGTRLTVV.

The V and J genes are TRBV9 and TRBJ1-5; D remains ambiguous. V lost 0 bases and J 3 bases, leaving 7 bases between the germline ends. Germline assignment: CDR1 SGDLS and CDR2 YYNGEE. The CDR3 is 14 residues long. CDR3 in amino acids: CASSVDNDNQPQHF. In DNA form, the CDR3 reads TGTGCCAGCAGCGTAGACAACGACAATCAGCCCCAGCATTTT.

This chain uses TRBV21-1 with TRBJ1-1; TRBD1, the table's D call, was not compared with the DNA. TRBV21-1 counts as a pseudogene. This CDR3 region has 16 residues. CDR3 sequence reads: CAGSNGTDKMNTEAFF. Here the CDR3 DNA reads TGTGCCGGCAGCAACGGGACAGACAAAATGAACACTGAAGCTTTCTTT.

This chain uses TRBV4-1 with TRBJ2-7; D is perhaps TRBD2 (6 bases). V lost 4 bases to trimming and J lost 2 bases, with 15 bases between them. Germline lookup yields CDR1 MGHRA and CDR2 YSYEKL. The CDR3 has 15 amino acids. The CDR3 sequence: CASSPHGTRAYEQYF. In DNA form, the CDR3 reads TGCGCCAGCAGCCCTCACGGGACTCGAGCCTACGAGCAGTACTTC.

CDR3 sequence: CASSSPFGPGAYGYTF. The CDR3 region has the DNA TGTGCCAGCAGCTCCCCTTTTGGTCCTGGGGCCTATGGCTACACCTTC. The chain joins TRBV5-4 to TRBJ1-2; tentatively, D is TRBD1 (5 bases). Germline V CDR1 and CDR2: SGHNT, YYREEE (reference sequence). The CDR3 is made up of 16 amino acids. The germline V and J ends were trimmed by 3 bases and 4 bases, with 19 bases remaining between them.

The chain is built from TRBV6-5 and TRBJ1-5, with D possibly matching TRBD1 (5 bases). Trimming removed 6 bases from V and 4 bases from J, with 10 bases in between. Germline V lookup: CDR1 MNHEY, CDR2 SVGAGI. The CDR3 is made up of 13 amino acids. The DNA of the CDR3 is TGTGCCAGCAGCCCCGGGGGAAATCAGCCCCAGCATTTT. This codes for CASSPGGNQPQHF.

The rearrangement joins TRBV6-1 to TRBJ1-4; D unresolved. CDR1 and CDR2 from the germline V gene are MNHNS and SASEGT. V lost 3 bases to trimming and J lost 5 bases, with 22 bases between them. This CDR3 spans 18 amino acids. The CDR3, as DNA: TGTGCCAGCAGTGACTGTCCAAGTCTCCTAGTCGACAATGAAAAACTGTTTTTT. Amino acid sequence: CASSDCPSLLVDNEKLFF.

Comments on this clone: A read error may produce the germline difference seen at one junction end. The CDR3 loop reads CTRSTTSGGSYNEQFF. The CDR3 nucleotides are TGTACCAGAAGCACGACTAGCGGGGGATCCTACAATGAGCAGTTCTTC. The gene calls are TRBV5-3 and TRBJ2-1; 12 positions match TRBD2. TRBV5-3 carries the ORF label, with uncertain function. The CDR3 runs to 16 residues.

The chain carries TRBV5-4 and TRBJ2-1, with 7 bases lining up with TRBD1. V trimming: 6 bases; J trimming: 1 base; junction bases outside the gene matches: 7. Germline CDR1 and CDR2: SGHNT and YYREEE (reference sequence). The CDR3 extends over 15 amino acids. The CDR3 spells CASTLRDRSYNEQFF. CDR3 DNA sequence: TGTGCCAGCACCCTAAGGGACAGATCCTACAATGAGCAGTTCTTC.

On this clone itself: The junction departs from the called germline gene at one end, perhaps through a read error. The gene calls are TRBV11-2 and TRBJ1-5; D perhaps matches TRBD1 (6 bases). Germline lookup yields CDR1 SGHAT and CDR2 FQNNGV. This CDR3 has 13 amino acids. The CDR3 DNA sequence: TGTGCCAGCAGCTTAGATCGGGGGAGGGGGAAGGAGTTT. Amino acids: CASSLDRGRGKEF.

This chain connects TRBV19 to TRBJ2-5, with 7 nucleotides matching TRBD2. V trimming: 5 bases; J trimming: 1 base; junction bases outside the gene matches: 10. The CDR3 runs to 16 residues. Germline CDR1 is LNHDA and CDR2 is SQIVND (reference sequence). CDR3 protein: CASSSSRDYPQETQYF. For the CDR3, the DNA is TGTGCCAGTAGTTCAAGCCGGGACTACCCCCAAGAGACCCAGTACTTC.

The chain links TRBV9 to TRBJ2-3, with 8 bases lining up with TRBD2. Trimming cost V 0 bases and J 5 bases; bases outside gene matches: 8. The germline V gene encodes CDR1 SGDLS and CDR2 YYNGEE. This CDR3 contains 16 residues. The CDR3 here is CASSVESAGDLDTQYF. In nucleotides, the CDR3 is TGTGCCAGCAGCGTAGAATCAGCGGGGGATTTAGATACGCAGTATTTT.

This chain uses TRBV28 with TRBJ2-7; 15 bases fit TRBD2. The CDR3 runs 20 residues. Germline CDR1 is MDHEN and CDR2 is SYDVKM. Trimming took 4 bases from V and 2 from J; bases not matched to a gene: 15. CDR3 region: CASSSPLGTSGRRPPYEQYF. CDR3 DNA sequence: TGTGCCAGCAGTTCCCCCCTCGGGACTAGCGGGAGGAGACCACCCTACGAGCAGTACTTC.

The CDR3 bases are TGTGCCAGCAGCCCCACGGGGTATGGCTACACCTTC. Amino acids: CASSPTGYGYTF. The rearrangement links TRBV5-5 to TRBJ1-2; D is uncertain. This CDR3 region has 12 residues. Per the germline V gene, CDR1 is SGHKS and CDR2 is YYEKEE (reference sequence). The V end lost 4 bases, the J end lost 5 bases, and 9 bases lay between the germline ends.

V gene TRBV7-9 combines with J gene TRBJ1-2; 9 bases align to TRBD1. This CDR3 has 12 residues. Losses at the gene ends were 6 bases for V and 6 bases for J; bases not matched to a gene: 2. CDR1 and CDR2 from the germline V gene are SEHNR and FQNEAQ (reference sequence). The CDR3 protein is CASSRTGDGYTF. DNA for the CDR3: TGTGCCAGCAGTCGGACAGGGGATGGCTACACCTTC.

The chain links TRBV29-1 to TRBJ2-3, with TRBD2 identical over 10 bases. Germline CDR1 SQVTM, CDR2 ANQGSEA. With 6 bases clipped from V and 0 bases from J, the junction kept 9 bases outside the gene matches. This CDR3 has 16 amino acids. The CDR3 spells CSVGILAGESTDTQYF. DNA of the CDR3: TGCAGCGTGGGGATCCTAGCGGGGGAAAGCACAGATACGCAGTATTTT.

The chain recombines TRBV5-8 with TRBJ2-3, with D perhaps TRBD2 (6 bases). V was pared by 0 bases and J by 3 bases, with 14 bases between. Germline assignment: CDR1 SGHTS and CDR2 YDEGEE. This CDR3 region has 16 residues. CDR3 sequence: CASSLVFGGVTDTQYF. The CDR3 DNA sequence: TGTGCCAGCAGCTTGGTATTTGGCGGGGTAACAGATACGCAGTATTTT.

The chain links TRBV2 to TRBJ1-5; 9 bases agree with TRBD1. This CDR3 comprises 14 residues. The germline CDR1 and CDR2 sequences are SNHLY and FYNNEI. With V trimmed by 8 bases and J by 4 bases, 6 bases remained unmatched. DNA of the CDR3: TGTGCCAGCGCTGACAGGGGGAATAATCAGCCCCAGCATTTT. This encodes CASADRGNNQPQHF. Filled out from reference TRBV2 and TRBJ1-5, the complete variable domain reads EPEVTQTPSHQVTQMGQEVILRCVPISNHLYFYWYRQILGQKVEFLVSFYNNEISEKSEIFDDQFSVERPDGSNFTLKIRSTKLEDSAMYFCASADRGNNQPQHFGDGTRLSIL.

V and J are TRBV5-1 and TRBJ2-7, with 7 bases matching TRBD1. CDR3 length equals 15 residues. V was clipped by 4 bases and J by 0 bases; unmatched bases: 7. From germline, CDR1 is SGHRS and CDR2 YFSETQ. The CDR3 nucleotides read TGCGCCAGCAGCCCAGGGGGACCGAGCTCCTACGAGCAGTACTTC. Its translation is CASSPGGPSSYEQYF.

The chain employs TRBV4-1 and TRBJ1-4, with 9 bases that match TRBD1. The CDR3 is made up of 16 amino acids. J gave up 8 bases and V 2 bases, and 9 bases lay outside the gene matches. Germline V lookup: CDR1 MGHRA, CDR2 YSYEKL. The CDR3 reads CASSQLYRGRNEKLFF. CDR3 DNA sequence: TGCGCCAGCAGCCAACTATACAGGGGGCGAAACGAAAAACTGTTTTTT.

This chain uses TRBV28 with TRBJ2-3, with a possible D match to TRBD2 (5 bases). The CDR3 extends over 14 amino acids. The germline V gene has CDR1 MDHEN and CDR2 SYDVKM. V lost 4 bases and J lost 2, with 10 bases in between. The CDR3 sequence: CASSSDSSTDTQYF. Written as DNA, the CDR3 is TGTGCCAGCAGTTCGGACTCCTCCACAGATACGCAGTATTTT.

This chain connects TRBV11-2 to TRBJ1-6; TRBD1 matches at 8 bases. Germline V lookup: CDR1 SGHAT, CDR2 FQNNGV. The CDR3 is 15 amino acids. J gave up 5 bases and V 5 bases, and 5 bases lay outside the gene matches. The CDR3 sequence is CASSPRQGNNSPLHF. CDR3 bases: TGTGCCAGCAGCCCAAGACAGGGGAATAATTCACCCCTCCACTTT.

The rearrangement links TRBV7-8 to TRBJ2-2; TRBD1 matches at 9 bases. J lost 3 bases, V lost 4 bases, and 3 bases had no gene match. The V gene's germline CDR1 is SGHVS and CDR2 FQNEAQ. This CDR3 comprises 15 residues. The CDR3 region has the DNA TGTGCCAGCAGCTCGACAGGGGGGTACACCGGGGAGCTGTTTTTT. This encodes CASSSTGGYTGELFF. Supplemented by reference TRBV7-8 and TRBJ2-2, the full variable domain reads GAGVSQSPRYKVAKRGQDVALRCDPISGHVSLFWYQQALGQGPEFLTYFQNEAQLDKSGLPSDRFFAERPEGSVSTLKIQRTQQEDSAVYLCASSSTGGYTGELFFGEGSRLTVL.

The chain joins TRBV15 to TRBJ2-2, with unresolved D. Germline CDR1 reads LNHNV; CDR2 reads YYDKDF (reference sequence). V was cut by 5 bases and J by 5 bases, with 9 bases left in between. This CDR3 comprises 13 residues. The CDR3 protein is CATSDNWTGELFF. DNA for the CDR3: TGTGCCACCAGCGATAACTGGACCGGGGAGCTGTTTTTT.